This TCR beta chain was observed in a study of blood T cell repertoires in COVID-19. Study background: T cells, B-cell-depleted T cells, or PBMCs provided the cDNA or gDNA that served as material.

Trimming took off 3 bases at V and 9 bases at J, with 15 bases between the two ends. This CDR3 is 15 amino acids long. Germline loops: CDR1 MNHEY, CDR2 SMNVEV (reference sequence). In the original processing: Amplification of reference gene primers provided the estimated nucleated cell counts. Generated by immunoSEQ multiplex PCR, the TCRdb table keeps only in-frame clones and is missing some. That table gives V, J and clone size, and the DNA gave D and trimming. The table lists roughly 7,000 clones, 86% of them singletons. The TCR was taken from a human donor with active COVID-19. The donor label of this sample is uncertain. The chain employs TRBV27 and TRBJ1-6; no definite D call. Sequences were obtained from peripheral blood. The CDR3 region is CASSFIGSNGSPLHF. The DNA of the CDR3 is TGTGCCAGCAGTTTCATAGGGAGTAATGGTTCACCCCTCCACTTT.